A single sample gave rise to the 23 T cell receptor beta chains below, sequenced in a study of cytomegalovirus exposure and HLA in healthy donors. 60 Vbeta and 13 Jbeta primers were used in PCR. Libraries were prepared by immunoSEQ multiplex PCR; TCRdb keeps only in-frame clonotypes and omits some of them. The sample consists of around 98,000 clones, about 81% of them appearing once. Material for sequencing was PBMCs. The receptors originated from a man aged 35 to 55 in good health and CMV-seronegative.

This clone was detected only a few times. The V and J genes are TRBV6-5 and TRBJ2-1, with 14 bases aligning to TRBD2. The CDR3 has 15 amino acids. The V segment lost 6 bases and the J segment 11 bases; nucleotides outside the gene matches: 9. In germline, CDR1 is MNHEY, CDR2 SVGAGI. The CDR3 reads CASRLPGTSGGKQFF. The CDR3 DNA follows: TGTGCCAGCAGACTCCCTGGGACTAGCGGGGGAAAGCAGTTCTTC.

This clone has only a few counts. The rearrangement uses TRBV5-1 and TRBJ2-7; 11 nucleotides line up with TRBD1. Trimming cost V 4 bases and J 0 bases; bases outside gene matches: 3. CDR1 and CDR2 from the germline V gene are SGHRS and YFSETQ. The CDR3 sequence is 15 residues long. The CDR3 region has the DNA TGCGCCAGCAGCCAGGGGACAGGGGGCTCCTACGAGCAGTACTTC. Translating it yields CASSQGTGGSYEQYF.

This sequence joins TRBV6-6 and TRBJ2-7; TRBD1 is a possible D gene (6 bases). The CDR3 totals 13 residues. Germline CDR1 reads MNHNY; CDR2 reads SVGAGI (reference sequence). Trimming removed 0 bases at V and 4 bases at J, with 7 bases between. The CDR3 DNA reads as TGTGCCAGCAGTTACTCTACAGGGTACGAGCAGTACTTC. It specifies CASSYSTGYEQYF.

The J gene is TRBJ1-4, the V gene TRBV6-6; 10 bases fit TRBD1. Germline V gene lookup returns CDR1 MNHNY and CDR2 SVGAGI (reference sequence). The CDR3 has 13 residues. The V segment lost 6 bases and the J segment 7 bases; nucleotides outside the gene matches: 2. CDR3 bases: TGTGCCAGCAGAGGGACAGGGGCTGAAAAACTGTTTTTT. Translating it yields CASRGTGAEKLFF.

This clone was picked up a small number of times. The chain combines TRBV18 with TRBJ2-7; tentative D call: TRBD1 (6 bases). The V gene lost 4 bases and the J gene lost 7 bases, with 14 bases spanning the gap. From germline, CDR1 is KGHSH and CDR2 LQKENI. This CDR3 spans 13 amino acids. The CDR3: CASSRDTGQEQYF. The DNA of the CDR3 is TGTGCCAGCTCACGGGATACGGGACAAGAGCAGTACTTC.

The genes are TRBV29-1 and TRBJ1-1; D gene uncertain. The V gene lost 7 bases and the J gene lost 5 bases, with 17 bases spanning the gap. This CDR3 comprises 13 residues. The germline gives CDR1 SQVTM, CDR2 ANQGSEA. In DNA, the CDR3 is TGCAGCGCAGCTCAGGCGATCGAAACTGAAGCTTTCTTT. Translated: CSAAQAIETEAFF.

This clone has more than one count but fewer than ten. This chain uses TRBV9 with TRBJ2-1, with unresolved D. The V end was cut by 0 bases, the J end by 7 bases, with 8 bases between. Looked up from germline, CDR1 is SGDLS and CDR2 is YYNGEE. The CDR3 has 13 amino acids. In DNA form, the CDR3 reads TGTGCCAGCAGCGTAGACGAGTATAATGAGCAGTTCTTC. Translation gives CASSVDEYNEQFF. The full variable domain, rest sourced from reference TRBV9 and TRBJ2-1, is DSGVTQTPKHLITATGQRVTLRCSPRSGDLSVYWYQQSLDQGLQFLIQYYNGEERAKGNILERFSAQQFPDLHSELNLSSLELGDSALYFCASSVDEYNEQFFGPGTRLTVL.

The rearrangement links TRBV7-2 to TRBJ1-4, with 9 bases matching TRBD1. Trimming cost V 5 bases and J 8 bases; bases outside gene matches: 9. This CDR3 is 15 amino acids long. The V gene's germline CDR1 is SGHTA and CDR2 FQGNSA. The CDR3 loop is CASSPGQGVNEKLFF. CDR3 DNA: TGTGCCAGCAGCCCGGGACAGGGAGTGAACGAAAAACTGTTTTTT.

The gene calls are TRBV5-1 and TRBJ1-2, with D possibly TRBD1 on 5 matching bases. Germline values: CDR1 SGHRS, CDR2 YFSETQ. The CDR3 spans 15 residues. The ends were cut back, 4 bases at V and 2 bases at J, with 15 bases in the middle. CDR3 sequence: CASSPGHLENYGYTF. For the CDR3, the DNA is TGCGCCAGCAGCCCCGGACATCTGGAAAACTATGGCTACACCTTC.

The gene calls are TRBV5-1 and TRBJ2-6; D call uncertain. The CDR3 has 15 residues. Trimming removed 5 bases at V and 0 bases at J, with 9 bases between. Germline V gene lookup returns CDR1 SGHRS and CDR2 YFSETQ. CDR3 region: CASRPSGSGANVLTF. The CDR3 DNA reads as TGCGCCAGCAGACCATCAGGCTCTGGGGCCAACGTCCTGACTTTC.

The V call is TRBV5-1, the J call TRBJ1-2; D is unresolved. Germline V CDR1 and CDR2: SGHRS, YFSETQ. The V gene lost 0 bases and the J gene lost 7 bases, with 10 bases spanning the gap. CDR3 size: 13 residues. The CDR3 coding sequence is TGCGCCAGCAGCTTGGCCGGAGGTAGTGGCTACACCTTC. This translates into CASSLAGGSGYTF.

The rearrangement uses TRBV28 and TRBJ1-2; possible D gene TRBD1, 6 bases. Between the trimmed V and J ends, which lost 8 bases and 5 bases, there was a span of 12 bases. Germline V gene sequence: CDR1 MDHEN, CDR2 SYDVKM. This CDR3 has 12 residues. The CDR3 DNA is TGTGCCAGCGCAGGACAGATGTATGGCTACACCTTC. This gives the protein CASAGQMYGYTF.

This chain's CDR3 is CASSRDRYSNQPQHF. The DNA for the CDR3 is TGTGCCAGCAGTAGGGACAGATATAGCAATCAGCCCCAGCATTTT. The chain recombines TRBV6-5 with TRBJ1-5, with 7 bases identical to TRBD1. Germline V gene data show CDR1 as MNHEY and CDR2 as SVGAGI. The CDR3 covers 15 residues. Germline trimming cut 5 bases from V and 0 bases from J; bases unmatched to any gene: 4.

The V gene is TRBV6-1, the J gene TRBJ1-1; the D is unclear. Trimming took off 2 bases at V and 4 bases at J, with 8 bases between the two ends. CDR1 and CDR2 from the germline V gene are MNHNS and SASEGT. This CDR3 spans 13 amino acids. The chain's CDR3 is CASSEPRLTEAFF. For the CDR3, the DNA is TGTGCCAGCAGTGAACCCCGACTCACTGAAGCTTTCTTT.

On this clone itself: The junction departs from germline at one end; a sequencing error may be responsible. This chain links TRBV7-9 with TRBJ2-3; TRBD1 aligns across 8 bases. The CDR3 has 16 amino acids. CDR1 is SEHNR and CDR2 is FQNEAQ in the germline V gene (reference sequence). The DNA of the CDR3 is TGTTCCAGCAGCCCTACATGGACAGGGAGCACAGATACGCAGTATTTT. Encoded protein: CSSSPTWTGSTDTQYF.

Here the CDR3 DNA reads TGTGCCACCAGCCCCCAGGGTGGGGACTACGAGCAGTACTTC. As protein: CATSPQGGDYEQYF. V is TRBV15 and J is TRBJ2-7; perhaps TRBD1 as D (5 bases). V lost 5 bases and J 3 bases, leaving 14 bases between the germline ends. Germline V gene data show CDR1 as LNHNV and CDR2 as YYDKDF (reference sequence). This CDR3 comprises 14 residues.

The chain uses TRBV6-1 and TRBJ2-7; 9 positions agree with TRBD1. CDR1 is MNHNS and CDR2 is SASEGT in the germline V gene. The CDR3 runs to 14 residues. After removal of 3 bases from V and 5 bases from J, the junction contained 5 bases not matched to a gene. CDR3 region: CASSEGQGGDEQYF. The CDR3 nucleotides read TGTGCCAGCAGTGAGGGACAGGGTGGCGACGAGCAGTACTTC.

This chain joins TRBV9 and TRBJ2-1, with D possibly matching TRBD1 (6 bases). Germline-derived CDR1 and CDR2 are SGDLS and YYNGEE. There are 16 residues in the CDR3. Trimming cost V 1 base and J 4 bases, with 15 bases left between them. The CDR3 DNA follows: TGTGCCAGCAGCGTAATGGTTGTGGGGGCGTACAATGAGCAGTTCTTC. Its translation is CASSVMVVGAYNEQFF.

This sequence joins TRBV5-1 and TRBJ2-5; D possibly corresponds to TRBD2 (7 bases). The J call may be faulty, since TRBJ2-7 better matches the DNA end. The CDR3 spans 14 residues. Germline V gene sequence: CDR1 SGHRS, CDR2 YFSETQ. CDR3 protein: CASRMRGLRNEQYF. The CDR3 DNA is TGCGCCAGCAGGATGCGGGGGCTGCGGAACGAGCAGTACTTC.

V usage is TRBV6-5 and J usage is TRBJ1-1, with D uncertain. With 4 bases removed from V and 8 bases from J, the gap between germline ends came to 14 bases. This CDR3 has 13 residues. CDR1 and CDR2 (germline): MNHEY, SVGAGI. CDR3 in amino acids: CASSFSVTKEAFF. The DNA of the CDR3 is TGTGCCAGCAGTTTTTCAGTGACTAAGGAAGCTTTCTTT.

The gene calls are TRBV4-1 and TRBJ2-2; 9 nucleotides match TRBD2. The CDR3 spans 16 residues. V lost 0 bases and J lost 5; bases outside the gene matches: 4. Germline V gives CDR1 MGHRA, CDR2 YSYEKL. The DNA of the CDR3 is TGCGCCAGCAGCCAAGAGATAAGCGGGGGGACCGGGGAGCTGTTTTTT. Amino acid sequence: CASSQEISGGTGELFF.

The rearrangement uses TRBV7-9 and TRBJ1-1; no definite D call. CDR1 is SEHNR and CDR2 is FQNEAQ in the germline V gene (reference sequence). The length of the CDR3 is 13 residues. Trimming cost V 1 base and J 7 bases, with 10 bases left between them. CDR3 in DNA: TGTGCCAGCAGCTTAGGTGCAGCGGGTGAAGCTTTCTTT. Protein: CASSLGAAGEAFF. Using reference TRBV7-9 and TRBJ1-1 for the parts outside the CDR3, the full variable domain is DTGVSQNPRHKITKRGQNVTFRCDPISEHNRLYWYRQTLGQGPEFLTYFQNEAQLEKSRLLSDRFSAERPKGSFSTLEIQRTEQGDSAMYLCASSLGAAGEAFFGQGTRLTVV.

This clone came up once. J is TRBJ2-7 and V is TRBV9, with D tentatively TRBD1 (6 bases). Deletions cut 3 bases from V and 3 bases from J, with 28 bases between. Germline CDR1 reads SGDLS; CDR2 reads YYNGEE. The CDR3 contains 19 residues. This CDR3 reads CASSAGLGQPLYICYEQYF. In nucleotides, the CDR3 is TGTGCCAGCAGCGCTGGGCTTGGACAGCCGTTATACATTTGCTACGAGCAGTACTTC. The variable domain in full, with the rest retrieved from reference TRBV9 and TRBJ2-7, is DSGVTQTPKHLITATGQRVTLRCSPRSGDLSVYWYQQSLDQGLQFLIQYYNGEERAKGNILERFSAQQFPDLHSELNLSSLELGDSALYFCASSAGLGQPLYICYEQYFGPGTRLTVT.